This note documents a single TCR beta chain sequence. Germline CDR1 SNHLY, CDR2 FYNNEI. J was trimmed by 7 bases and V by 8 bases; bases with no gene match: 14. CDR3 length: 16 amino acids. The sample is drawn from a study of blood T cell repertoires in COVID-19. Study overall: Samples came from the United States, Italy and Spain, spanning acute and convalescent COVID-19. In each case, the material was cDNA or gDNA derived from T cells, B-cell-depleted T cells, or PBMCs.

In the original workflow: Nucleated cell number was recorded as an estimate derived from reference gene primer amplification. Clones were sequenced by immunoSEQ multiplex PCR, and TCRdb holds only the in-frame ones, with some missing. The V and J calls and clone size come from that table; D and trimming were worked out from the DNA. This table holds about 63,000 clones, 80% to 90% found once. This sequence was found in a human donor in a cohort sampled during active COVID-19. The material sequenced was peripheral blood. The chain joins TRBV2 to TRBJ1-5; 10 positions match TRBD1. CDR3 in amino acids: CASAHRQGATGQPQHF. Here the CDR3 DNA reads TGTGCCAGCGCGCACAGACAGGGGGCGACGGGGCAGCCCCAGCATTTT.